Listed below are T cell receptor beta chains from one sample, sequenced in a study of response to subunit inactivated influenza vaccine. TCRdb re-called the RT-PCR reads through MiXCR, storing one row per CDR3 protein. Seen here are about 570,000 distinct CDR3 sequences, over 9% observed once, and the top ten hold 11%. These sequences were also reported in another study, on T cells expressing NK-cell markers.

Sequenced here: PBMCs from blood, sampled on the day of vaccination. The origin of the receptors is a man aged 50 to 59 who received an inactivated influenza vaccine. The CDR3 runs from the conserved cysteine through the conserved F or W. The D gene is left open where the match is weak. A row's size may be missing; if present it is once, few, many or a size class.

TRBV4-3	many	TRBJ1-1	NA	CASSQDLGGSTAEAFF	TGCGCCAGCAGCCAAGACTTGGGGGGTTCGACCGCTGAAGCTTTCTTT
TRBV6-5	NA	TRBJ2-7	NA	CASGYWDEGVYEQYF	TGTGCCAGCGGTTACTGGGACGAAGGAGTCTACGAGCAGTACTTC
TRBV27	many	TRBJ2-7	NA	CASSLTQSTYEQYF	TGTGCCAGCAGTTTAACCCAGAGCACCTACGAGCAGTACTTC
TRBV20-1	few	TRBJ2-5	NA	CSRRAGETQYF	TGCAGTCGGAGGGCGGGTGAGACCCAGTACTTC
TRBV7-2	NA	TRBJ2-1	TRBD1	CASSLLTGGSYNEQFF	TGTGCCAGCAGCCTACTGACAGGGGGCTCCTACAATGAGCAGTTCTTC
TRBV4-3	few	TRBJ2-3	TRBD2	CASSHASGGATDTQYF	TGCGCCAGCAGCCATGCCTCCGGGGGGGCCACAGATACGCAGTATTTT
TRBV28	NA	TRBJ1-6	TRBD1	CASIGGAGVNSPLHF	TGTGCCAGCATAGGGGGCGCAGGGGTTAATTCACCCCTCCACTTT
TRBV4-1	many	TRBJ1-1	TRBD1	CASSVQGGNTEAFF	TGCGCCAGCAGCGTACAGGGGGGGAACACTGAAGCTTTCTTT
TRBV5-1	NA	TRBJ2-1	TRBD1	CASSFGTGSREQFF	TGCGCCAGCAGCTTCGGGACAGGGTCAAGGGAGCAGTTCTTC
TRBV2	NA	TRBJ2-5	NA	CASGVLEETQYF	TGTGCCAGCGGGGTCCTGGAGGAGACCCAGTACTTC
TRBV30	NA	TRBJ1-2	NA	CAWSVRRGSANYGYTF	TGTGCCTGGAGTGTACGGAGAGGCAGCGCTAACTATGGCTACACCTTC
TRBV9	NA	TRBJ2-7	TRBD2	CASSSAERGGSYEQYF	TGTGCCAGCAGTAGCGCCGAGCGGGGTGGCTCCTACGAGCAGTACTTC
TRBV7-3	NA	TRBJ2-5	NA	CASSVYQGSGTQYF	TGTGCCAGCAGCGTTTATCAGGGTTCTGGGACCCAGTACTTC
TRBV20-1	NA	TRBJ1-4	TRBD1	CSARGAGGDEKLFF	TGCAGTGCTAGAGGGGCAGGGGGAGATGAAAAACTGTTTTTT
TRBV6-5	NA	TRBJ2-7	NA	CASSYQRQAGYEQYF	TGTGCCAGCAGTTATCAACGACAAGCCGGCTACGAGCAGTACTTC
TRBV7-8	few	TRBJ1-2	NA	CASSPRVGQGYTF	TGTGCCAGCAGCCCGAGAGTGGGTCAGGGCTACACCTTC
TRBV7-2	many	TRBJ2-3	TRBD1	CASSLARQGPDTQYF	TGTGCCAGCAGCTTAGCGCGACAGGGGCCAGATACGCAGTATTTT
TRBV5-1	NA	TRBJ2-7	TRBD2	CASSLNGLAGGRLNEQYF	TGCGCCAGCAGCTTGAACGGACTAGCGGGGGGGCGATTGAACGAGCAGTACTTC
TRBV7-8	few	TRBJ2-7	NA	CASSLGSGQYF	TGTGCCAGCAGCTTAGGGTCGGGGCAGTACTTC
TRBV27	NA	TRBJ2-5	NA	CASSTTRYSAVETQYF	TGTGCCAGCAGCACGACCCGATACTCGGCTGTTGAGACCCAGTACTTC
TRBV7-2	NA	TRBJ2-3	TRBD1	CASSLDRGEDTQYF	TGTGCCAGCAGCTTAGACAGGGGGGAAGATACGCAGTATTTT
TRBV27	many	TRBJ1-2	TRBD1	CASSTDREGGYTF	TGTGCCAGCTCCACCGACAGGGAGGGCGGCTACACCTTC
TRBV5-1	few	TRBJ2-2	TRBD1	CASSLGPKTGQHTGELFF	TGCGCCAGCAGCTTGGGGCCGAAGACAGGGCAACACACCGGGGAGCTGTTTTTT
TRBV18	NA	TRBJ2-7	TRBD2	CASSPRGGFSYEQYF	TGTGCCAGCTCACCACGCGGGGGATTCTCCTACGAGCAGTACTTC
TRBV25-1	few	TRBJ2-7	NA	CASSDYISYEQYF	TGTGCCAGCAGTGATTACATCTCCTACGAGCAGTACTTC
TRBV20-1	NA	TRBJ2-3	NA	CSAREPTDTQYF	TGCAGTGCTAGAGAACCCACAGATACGCAGTATTTT
TRBV6-1	few	TRBJ2-3	TRBD2	CASIRLAGGYPRPQYF	TGTGCCAGCATCAGACTAGCGGGGGGGTATCCGAGGCCCCAGTATTTT
TRBV11-2	NA	TRBJ2-2	TRBD1	CASSLDLGLSGQGARTGELFF	TGTGCCAGCAGCTTAGATCTTGGGCTTTCGGGACAGGGGGCGAGGACCGGGGAGCTGTTTTTT
TRBV29-1	NA	TRBJ2-3	TRBD2	CSVELGTSADTQYF	TGCAGCGTTGAACTCGGGACTAGCGCAGATACGCAGTATTTT
TRBV12-3/TRBV12-4	few	TRBJ1-1	NA	CASSSQTTRAFF	TGTGCCAGCAGTTCACAAACTACCAGAGCTTTCTTT
TRBV29-1	many	TRBJ2-1	NA	CSVQGDTYNEQFF	TGCAGCGTTCAAGGGGACACCTACAATGAGCAGTTCTTC
TRBV6-5	NA	TRBJ2-3	NA	CASSYSVDNSDTQYF	TGTGCCAGCAGTTACTCAGTTGACAACTCAGATACGCAGTATTTT
TRBV7-9	few	TRBJ1-4	TRBD1	CASSAPGQGVAKLFF	TGTGCCAGCAGCGCACCGGGACAGGGGGTTGCGAAACTGTTTTTT
TRBV29-1	NA	TRBJ2-5	TRBD2	CSASGRYQETQYF	TGCAGTGCGAGCGGGAGATACCAAGAGACCCAGTACTTC
TRBV5-1	NA	TRBJ2-2	NA	CASRPTRRANTGELFF	TGCGCCAGCAGACCGACCCGACGAGCGAACACCGGGGAGCTGTTTTTT
TRBV10-3	many	TRBJ2-3	TRBD2	CAISERRGVTDTQYF	TGTGCCATCAGTGAGAGGCGGGGGGTAACAGATACGCAGTATTTT
TRBV12-3/TRBV12-4	NA	TRBJ2-5	TRBD1	CASTGDSQETQYF	TGTGCCAGCACCGGGGACAGTCAAGAGACCCAGTACTTC
TRBV7-9	few	TRBJ1-2	TRBD1	CASNPGRGNGYTF	TGTGCCAGCAACCCCGGCAGGGGGAATGGCTACACCTTC
TRBV5-5	few	TRBJ2-2	NA	CASSLEVVANTGELFF	TGTGCCAGCAGCTTGGAAGTGGTCGCGAACACCGGGGAGCTGTTTTTT
TRBV3-1	NA	TRBJ2-3	NA	CASSQFYPPDTQYF	TGTGCCAGCAGCCAATTTTACCCGCCAGATACGCAGTATTTT
TRBV5-1	few	TRBJ2-1	TRBD2	CASSLLRTSGSNEQFF	TGCGCCAGCAGCTTGTTACGGACTAGCGGGAGCAATGAGCAGTTCTTC
TRBV6-5	NA	TRBJ2-7	NA	CASSYPDGYRYEQYF	TGTGCCAGCAGTTACCCGGACGGCTACAGGTACGAGCAGTACTTC
TRBV11-2	NA	TRBJ2-5	TRBD2	CASSFSALAGGTGETQYF	TGTGCCAGCAGCTTTTCGGCCCTAGCGGGAGGAACCGGGGAGACCCAGTACTTC